The 18 T cell receptor beta chains below all came from one sample that was sequenced in a study of shared clonotypes between healthy human individuals. Sequencing used immunoSEQ multiplex PCR; TCRdb keeps in-frame clones, though not all of them. The data show roughly 500,000 clones, with around four fifths seen just once and around 12% held by the top ten. Sequencing was done on a sample of PBMCs. Receptor source: a woman in her thirties or forties in good health. Some clones in this sample may be carry-over from other donors' samples.

The chain combines TRBV25-1 with TRBJ1-5, with 9 bases lining up with TRBD1. The V gene end was trimmed by 4 bases and the J gene end by 6 bases; junction bases not matched to a gene: 10. Germline CDR1 is MGHDK and CDR2 is SYGVNS. This CDR3 has 16 amino acids. The CDR3 coding sequence is TGTGCCAGCAGTGGAAAGAACAGGGGGCGAGTTCAGCCCCAGCATTTT. The encoded protein is CASSGKNRGRVQPQHF.

The chain carries TRBV5-8 and TRBJ2-1, with TRBD2 matching 7 bases. J was trimmed by 9 bases and V by 4 bases; bases with no gene match: 10. The CDR3 runs to 14 residues. Germline CDR1 reads SGHTS; CDR2 reads YDEGEE. This CDR3 reads CASSRGLVRSEQFF. The CDR3, as DNA: TGTGCCAGCAGCCGCGGACTAGTTAGGAGTGAGCAGTTCTTC.

The genes are TRBV6-6 and TRBJ2-3; 8 nucleotides align to TRBD2. This CDR3 is 16 amino acids long. Trimming removed 6 bases from V and 3 bases from J; junction bases left unmatched: 11. Germline values: CDR1 MNHNY, CDR2 SVGAGI (reference sequence). CDR3 nucleotide sequence: TGTGCCAGCAGGGGCGGGAGGCGACGGGGGACAGATACGCAGTATTTT. Translating it yields CASRGGRRRGTDTQYF.

The sample holds many counts of this clone. The chain is built from TRBV10-3 and TRBJ1-4; D remains unclear. The V end was cut by 2 bases, the J end by 6 bases, with 7 bases between. The CDR3 is 13 amino acids. CDR1 and CDR2 from the germline V gene are ENHRY and SYGVKD. The CDR3 DNA is TGTGCCATCAGTGAGCCGCGGGATGAAAAACTGTTTTTT. Protein sequence: CAISEPRDEKLFF.

CDR3 sequence reads: CASSLALGGVEKLFF. CDR3 sequence (DNA): TGTGCCAGCAGCTTGGCCTTAGGGGGAGTTGAAAAACTGTTTTTT. V gene TRBV5-6 combines with J gene TRBJ1-4; perhaps TRBD1 as D (6 bases). V shed 0 bases and J shed 7 bases, with 13 bases lying between them. The CDR3 contains 15 residues. The V gene's germline CDR1 is SGHDT and CDR2 YYEEEE.

Only one count was recorded for this clone. The chain uses TRBV7-3 and TRBJ2-7; tentative D call: TRBD1 (7 bases). The germline V and J ends were trimmed by 6 bases and 4 bases, with 13 bases remaining between them. The CDR3 has 13 amino acids. The germline CDR1 and CDR2 sequences are SGHTA and FQGTGA. DNA for the CDR3: TGTGCCAGCAGTTCCTCAGGGGGGTACGAGCAGTACTTC. It encodes CASSSSGGYEQYF.

The chain is built from TRBV4-3 and TRBJ2-3; the match to TRBD2 covers 10 bases. The CDR3 contains 16 residues. Looked up from germline, CDR1 is LGHNA and CDR2 is YSLEER. After removal of 0 bases from V and 4 bases from J, the junction contained 4 bases not matched to a gene. CDR3 nucleotide sequence: TGCGCCAGCAGCCAAGATTCAGCGGGAGGGTCAGATACGCAGTATTTT. This translates into CASSQDSAGGSDTQYF.

This chain uses TRBV5-1 with TRBJ1-1; TRBD1 aligns across 7 bases. Losses at the gene ends were 4 bases for V and 9 bases for J; bases not matched to a gene: 9. CDR3 size: 13 residues. CDR1 and CDR2 from the germline V gene are SGHRS and YFSETQ. The CDR3 reads CASSIRQGEKAFF. In DNA form, the CDR3 reads TGCGCCAGCAGCATCCGACAGGGTGAGAAAGCTTTCTTT.

About this clone: This could be a read error, since a much larger clone is one nucleotide away. The CDR3: CASRKGRGWDTIYF. The CDR3 nucleotides are TGCGCCAGCAGGAAAGGACGGGGATGGGACACCATATATTTT. The chain is built from TRBV10-2 and TRBJ1-3; D is uncertain. The CDR3 has 14 amino acids. Germline-derived CDR1 and CDR2 are WSHSY and SAAADI. The germline V and J ends were trimmed by 6 bases and 8 bases, with 17 bases remaining between them.

The chain uses TRBV4-2 and TRBJ2-1; 7 nucleotides align to TRBD1. Looked up from germline, CDR1 is LGHNA and CDR2 is YNFKEQ. The CDR3 contains 16 residues. The ends lost 4 bases at V and 3 bases at J; junction bases unmatched: 9. The chain's CDR3 is CASSRPPGDSYNEQFF. CDR3 DNA sequence: TGTGCCAGCAGCCGCCCCCCCGGGGACAGCTACAATGAGCAGTTCTTC.

This clone showed up just a few times. The gene calls are TRBV5-1 and TRBJ2-5; 7 bases align to TRBD2. CDR1 SGHRS and CDR2 YFSETQ come from the germline V gene. Losses at the gene ends were 4 bases for V and 5 bases for J; bases not matched to a gene: 8. This CDR3 has 14 residues. CDR3 sequence: CASSPGLGSETQYF. Written as DNA, the CDR3 is TGCGCCAGCAGCCCTGGACTAGGATCGGAGACCCAGTACTTC.

The chain recombines TRBV15 with TRBJ2-7; 9 bases match TRBD2. The CDR3 length is 15 residues. Germline V gene sequence: CDR1 LNHNV, CDR2 YYDKDF (reference sequence). V was clipped by 4 bases and J by 2 bases; unmatched bases: 6. The CDR3 DNA sequence: TGTGCCACCAGCAAGGAGCGGGAGGCAACCTACGAGCAGTACTTC. This gives the protein CATSKEREATYEQYF.

The V and J genes are TRBV11-2 and TRBJ2-4; no reliable D call. The germline gives CDR1 SGHAT, CDR2 FQNNGV. The CDR3 is 13 amino acids. V shed 5 bases and J shed 6 bases, with 11 bases lying between them. CDR3 loop: CASSRTAPNIQYF. Written as DNA, the CDR3 is TGTGCCAGCAGCAGGACGGCCCCAAACATTCAGTACTTC.

This clone turned up a few times. This CDR3 is CASSLWAGDNEQFF. The DNA of the CDR3 is TGTGCCAGCAGCCTTTGGGCAGGGGACAATGAGCAGTTCTTC. The chain uses TRBV6-4 and TRBJ2-1, with D perhaps TRBD1 (6 bases). The CDR3 is 14 residues long. CDR1 MRHNA and CDR2 SNTAGT come from the germline V gene. Trimming shortened V by 6 bases and J by 5 bases, and 14 bases separated the two germline ends.

This rearrangement joins TRBV30 to TRBJ2-3; TRBD1 matches at 10 bases. The CDR3 totals 14 residues. Germline values: CDR1 GTSNPN, CDR2 SVGIG (reference sequence). After removal of 2 bases from V and 6 bases from J, the junction contained 5 bases not matched to a gene. CDR3 sequence (DNA): TGTGCCTGGAGTAGGGGACAGGGGAGCGATACGCAGTATTTT. It translates to CAWSRGQGSDTQYF.

The CDR3 loop reads CASSLGGTAPSEQYF. The CDR3 nucleotides read TGCGCCAGCAGCTTGGGAGGGACAGCCCCATCCGAGCAGTACTTC. The chain is built from TRBV5-1 and TRBJ2-7, with 7 bases that match TRBD1. Trimming cost V 0 bases and J 6 bases; bases outside gene matches: 9. This CDR3 is 15 amino acids long. Germline lookup yields CDR1 SGHRS and CDR2 YFSETQ.

A remark on this clone: The same CDR3 also results from other DNA sequences found in this sample. The CDR3 is CASSPPRGRGGDEKLFF. The CDR3 coding sequence is TGTGCCAGCAGCCCCCCCCGCGGTAGGGGAGGGGACGAAAAACTGTTTTTT. The chain recombines TRBV28 with TRBJ1-4; tentatively, D is TRBD1 (5 bases). Germline CDR1 MDHEN, CDR2 SYDVKM. The CDR3 contains 17 residues. The V and J ends lost 6 bases and 8 bases respectively, with 25 bases between them.

This clone was observed a single time. The chain recombines TRBV13 with TRBJ2-5, with D perhaps TRBD1 (6 bases). V was clipped by 4 bases and J by 0 bases, with 15 bases between them. The CDR3 spans 16 residues. CDR1 and CDR2 (germline): PRHDT, FYEKMQ (reference sequence). The CDR3 nucleotides are TGTGCCAGCAGCTCCGGGACATCGACGTACCAAGAGACCCAGTACTTC. Translated, it gives CASSSGTSTYQETQYF.